The clone carrying this T cell receptor beta chain was observed a handful of times. The entry originates in a study of T-cell memory formation after mild COVID-19. Between the trimmed V and J ends, which lost 8 bases and 6 bases, there was a span of 17 bases. The CDR3 is 13 amino acids. Via MiXCR, TCRdb re-called the 5' RACE reads, giving one row per CDR3 protein. The sample has 200,000 to 250,000 distinct CDR3 sequences, about a sixth seen once. The origin of this receptor is a man aged 18 to 35 who had mild COVID-19 (a few samples of this study predate the infection). Cell type and time point are not known. The chain links TRBV12-3 or TRBV12-4 to TRBJ2-7; TRBD2 is a possible D gene (5 bases). The material sequenced was PBMCs or a T cell subset sorted from them (not recorded which). In DNA form, the CDR3 reads TGTGCCAGCTCCCATCCTCTAGCAACCGAGCAGTACTTC. It translates to CASSHPLATEQYF.